The source of this TCR beta chain is a study of B cell selection in AIRE deficiency. Assay: immunoSEQ multiplex PCR; the TCRdb copy retains only in-frame clones and omits some. This sample has approximately 24,000 clones, with 95% to 96% found just once. Notes on this clone: Its antigen is not identified.

Study-wide results and caveats: Shared Treg sequences were biased toward short CDR3s with few non-templated nucleotide insertions. Of some 3,300 shared Treg TCRbeta sequences, 30% to 40% were healthy-only, just over 9% patient-only. Patient Tconv and Treg cells showed healthy-like TCRBV usage, CDR3 length, diversity.

This CDR3 spans 14 amino acids. V was clipped by 3 bases and J by 7 bases; unmatched bases: 7. Germline lookup yields CDR1 SGDLS and CDR2 YYNGEE. Conventional CD4 T cells were sorted as CD4+CD127+ cells. Sequencing was carried out using CD4+CD127+ conventional T cells sorted from PBMCs. The rearrangement uses TRBV9 and TRBJ1-3, with 7 nucleotides matching TRBD1. The clonotype was recovered from a human donor in good health. The CDR3 coding sequence is TGTGCCAGCAGCGGGGACCCACAGGGGAACACCATATATTTT. Protein: CASSGDPQGNTIYF. Full variable domain (rest looked up from reference TRBV9 and TRBJ1-3): DSGVTQTPKHLITATGQRVTLRCSPRSGDLSVYWYQQSLDQGLQFLIQYYNGEERAKGNILERFSAQQFPDLHSELNLSSLELGDSALYFCASSGDPQGNTIYFGEGSWLTVV.